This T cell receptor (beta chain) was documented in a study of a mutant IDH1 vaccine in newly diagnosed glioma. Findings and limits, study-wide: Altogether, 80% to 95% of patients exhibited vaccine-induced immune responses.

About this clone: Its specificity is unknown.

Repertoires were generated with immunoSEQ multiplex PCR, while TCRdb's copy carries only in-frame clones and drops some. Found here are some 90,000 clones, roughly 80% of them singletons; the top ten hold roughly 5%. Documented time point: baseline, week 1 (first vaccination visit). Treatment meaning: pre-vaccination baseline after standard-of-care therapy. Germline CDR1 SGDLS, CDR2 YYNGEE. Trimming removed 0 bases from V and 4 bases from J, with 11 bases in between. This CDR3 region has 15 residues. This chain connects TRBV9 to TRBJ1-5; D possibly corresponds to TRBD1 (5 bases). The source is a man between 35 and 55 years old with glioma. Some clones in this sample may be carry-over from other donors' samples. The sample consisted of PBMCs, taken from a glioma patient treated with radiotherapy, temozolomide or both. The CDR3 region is CASSVGGSANQPQHF. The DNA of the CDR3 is TGTGCCAGCAGCGTAGGGGGGTCAGCAAATCAGCCCCAGCATTTT.